A selection of T cell receptor beta chains follows, all from one sample in a study of T cell responses to AZD1222 COVID-19 vaccine. Sequencing was performed with immunoSEQ multiplex PCR; in TCRdb, only in-frame clones are kept and a portion is missing. The table records 180,000 or so clones, approximately 95% of them present only once. Specimen: peripheral blood, collected on day 0 of AZD1222 vaccination. Receptor source: an adult in good health. Each CDR3 is given with its conserved first and last residue. The D gene is left open where the match is weak. Not all rows give a size; the values are once, few, many and, for expanded clones, a class.

NA | TRBJ1-2 | TRBV10-1 | NA | TGCGCCAGCAGTGGCCAGTCTTCGTATGGCTACACCTTC | CASSGQSSYGYTF
NA | TRBJ1-6 | TRBV5-1 | NA | TGCGCCAGCAGCGCGGGCGGGAGCAATTCACCCCTCCACTTT | CASSAGGSNSPLHF
NA | TRBJ1-1 | TRBV11-1 | NA | TGTGCCAGCAGCTTAGCGAAGGGCAGGGACACTGAAGCTTTCTTT | CASSLAKGRDTEAFF
NA | TRBJ1-1 | TRBV6-5 | NA | TGTGCCAGCAGTTACTCGGGGGGCTGGGGGACTGAAGCTTTCTTT | CASSYSGGWGTEAFF
TRBD1 | TRBJ1-1 | TRBV10-3 | NA | TGTGCCACTCGAGGGACAGGGGGCACTGAAGCTTTCTTT | CATRGTGGTEAFF
TRBD2 | TRBJ2-1 | TRBV7-7 | NA | TGTGCCAGCAGCTTAACTAGCGGGAGGGTCAATGAGCAGTTCTTC | CASSLTSGRVNEQFF
NA | TRBJ2-7 | TRBV5-5 | NA | TGTGCCAGCAGCTTTGGGAGGTCCGACGGGGGCGAGCAGTACTTC | CASSFGRSDGGEQYF
TRBD1 | TRBJ1-1 | TRBV19 | NA | TGTGCCAGTAGTTCTCAGGGGGCGGTTGAAGCTTTCTTT | CASSSQGAVEAFF
NA | TRBJ1-2 | TRBV19 | NA | TGTGCCAGTAGCGGGACCGCCCTTAACTATGGCTACACCTTC | CASSGTALNYGYTF
TRBD1 | TRBJ1-1 | TRBV5-1 | once | TGCGCCAGCAGACATTGGACAGGGGACACTGAAGCTTTCTTT | CASRHWTGDTEAFF
NA | TRBJ2-7 | TRBV18 | NA | TGTGCCAGCTCTGACGGCGGGACTCAAGAGCAGTACTTC | CASSDGGTQEQYF
NA | TRBJ2-5 | TRBV5-1 | NA | TGCGCCAGCAGCTTGGGGACAGCTGAAGAGACCCAGTACTTC | CASSLGTAEETQYF
NA | TRBJ2-5 | TRBV13 | NA | TGTGCCAGCAGCCTTCGGTCCCGAGGGACCCAGTACTTC | CASSLRSRGTQYF
TRBD2 | TRBJ2-5 | TRBV7-8 | NA | TGTGCCAGCAGCTTCAGATGGGGGGGGGAGACCCAGTACTTC | CASSFRWGGETQYF
NA | TRBJ1-1 | TRBV30 | NA | TGTGCCTGGAGCACTTGGGCTTTGAACACTGAAGCTTTCTTT | CAWSTWALNTEAFF
NA | TRBJ2-3 | TRBV10-3 | NA | TGTGCCATCAGTGAGGATACAGATACGCAGTATTTT | CAISEDTDTQYF
NA | TRBJ1-4 | TRBV3-1/TRBV3-2 | NA | TGTGCCAGCAGCCAGAGTGATGATGAAAAACTGTTTTTT | CASSQSDDEKLFF
TRBD1 | TRBJ1-5 | TRBV5-6 | NA | TGTGCCAGCAGACGCGGACAGGGCAATCAGCCCCAGCATTTT | CASRRGQGNQPQHF
NA | TRBJ1-2 | TRBV2 | NA | TGTGCCAGCAGAGGGGATCCCGATTATGGCTACACCTTC | CASRGDPDYGYTF
NA | TRBJ1-2 | TRBV9 | NA | TGTGCCAGCAGCGTAGGGGGTAGCTATAATGGCTACACCTTC | CASSVGGSYNGYTF
TRBD1 | TRBJ2-2 | TRBV7-9 | NA | TGTGCCAGCAGCTGGGGACAGGTCCGTTCTGGGGAGCTGTTTTTT | CASSWGQVRSGELFF
NA | TRBJ1-6 | TRBV12-5 | NA | TGTGCTAGTGGTATATTAAGTGTCAGAAATTCACCCCTCCACTTT | CASGILSVRNSPLHF
NA | TRBJ1-1 | TRBV3-1/TRBV3-2 | once | TGTGCCAGCAGTTCGGTGCCTCAGGGCACTGAAGCTTTCTTT | CASSSVPQGTEAFF
TRBD1 | TRBJ1-1 | TRBV6-1 | NA | TGTGCCAGCAGTGAAGAGGGGACAGTCGTTACTGAAGCTTTCTTT | CASSEEGTVVTEAFF
NA | TRBJ1-5 | TRBV12-3/TRBV12-4 | NA | TGTGCCAGCAGTTTAGCGCACCCTCAGCCCCAGCATTTT | CASSLAHPQPQHF
TRBD1 | TRBJ1-1 | TRBV12-5 | NA | TGTGCTAGTGGTTTGCAGACCTCCCAAATAAAGGGGGCGAGCTCGTGGTTGTACACTGAAGCTTTCTTT | CASGLQTSQIKGASSWLYTEAFF
NA | TRBJ1-2 | TRBV15 | NA | TGTGCCACCAGCAGAGCATCGACAGGCTATGGCTACACCTTC | CATSRASTGYGYTF
NA | TRBJ1-1 | TRBV18 | NA | TGTGCCAGCTCACCAGGAGGGGCCGGAGGGCCTGAAGCTTTCTTT | CASSPGGAGGPEAFF
NA | TRBJ2-1 | TRBV4-2 | NA | TGTGCCAGCAGCCAAGGGAGGGACTTCATTGGGGATGAGCAGTTCTTC | CASSQGRDFIGDEQFF
NA | TRBJ1-4 | TRBV21-1 | once | TGTGCCAGCAGCAAAGGTAGGGTGGGGGCTAATGAAAAACTGTTTTTT | CASSKGRVGANEKLFF
TRBD1 | TRBJ1-1 | TRBV18 | NA | TGTGCCAGCTCAGCCCAGGGGGCCCGGGAGGAAGCTTTCTTT | CASSAQGAREEAFF
TRBD1 | TRBJ1-2 | TRBV5-1 | NA | TGCGCCAGCAGCCCCGGACAGGGGCCGACTACATCATATGGCTACACCTTC | CASSPGQGPTTSYGYTF
NA | TRBJ2-1 | TRBV27 | NA | TGTGCCAGCAGTTTGGCCGGGAGCGGACGCAATGAGCAGTTCTTC | CASSLAGSGRNEQFF
TRBD1 | TRBJ1-1 | TRBV10-1 | NA | TGCGCCAGCAAAAGACAGGGATCGAACACTGAAGCTTTCTTT | CASKRQGSNTEAFF
TRBD2 | TRBJ2-1 | TRBV10-3 | few | TGTGCCATCAGTGAGTCGGCCGGGACTAGCGGGAGTGGCAATGAGCAGTTCTTC | CAISESAGTSGSGNEQFF
NA | TRBJ1-1 | TRBV5-1 | NA | TGCGCCAGCAGCTATGCAGAGGGGGTGGGTGAAGCTTTCTTT | CASSYAEGVGEAFF
TRBD1 | TRBJ1-6 | TRBV7-9 | NA | TGTGCCAGCAGCGAACAGGGGGATTCACCCCTCCACTTT | CASSEQGDSPLHF
NA | TRBJ2-7 | TRBV12-3/TRBV12-4 | NA | TGTGCCAGCAGTTTGGCCAGGAGGTACGAGCAGTACTTC | CASSLARRYEQYF
NA | TRBJ2-3 | TRBV18 | NA | TGTGCCAGCTCCGGGATCGCGGAGCCCACAGATACGCAGTATTTT | CASSGIAEPTDTQYF
NA | TRBJ1-6 | TRBV19 | once | TGTGCCAGTAGTACCGACAGCAACAATTCACCCCTCCACTTT | CASSTDSNNSPLHF
NA | TRBJ1-5 | TRBV3-1/TRBV3-2 | few | TGTGCCAGCAGCCAAGACCGGGATAGCAATCAGCCCCAGCATTTT | CASSQDRDSNQPQHF
TRBD1 | TRBJ1-3 | TRBV28 | NA | TGTGCCAGCAGTGAACAGGGGTGGGGACTCGTTCCCTCTGGAAACACCATATATTTT | CASSEQGWGLVPSGNTIYF
TRBD2 | TRBJ2-3 | TRBV18 | NA | TGTGCCAGCTCACCACGGCTAGCGGGAGAAGGAGATACGCAGTATTTT | CASSPRLAGEGDTQYF
TRBD1 | TRBJ1-1 | TRBV6-1 | NA | TGTGCCAGCAGTGAAGGAGCGGGACAGGACCACACTGAAGCTTTCTTT | CASSEGAGQDHTEAFF
TRBD1 | TRBJ1-4 | TRBV19 | NA | TGTGCCAGTAGTAGGGACAGGGAGAATGAAAAACTGTTTTTT | CASSRDRENEKLFF
TRBD1 | TRBJ1-1 | TRBV6-5 | NA | TGTGCCAGCAGCCCCGACAGGGTCGAAGCTTTCTTT | CASSPDRVEAFF
TRBD2 | TRBJ2-2 | TRBV19 | NA | TGTGCCAGTAGTACTAGCGGGGGGTACACCGGGGAGCTGTTTTTT | CASSTSGGYTGELFF
TRBD1 | TRBJ2-1 | TRBV6-5 | NA | TGTGCCAGCATGATTCAGGGGGCCCTCGATGAGCAGTTCTTC | CASMIQGALDEQFF
TRBD2 | TRBJ2-1 | TRBV4-1 | NA | TGCGCCAGCAGCCCGGGTTCCGGGACTAGCGGTGAGAGCTCCTACAATGAGCAGTTCTTC | CASSPGSGTSGESSYNEQFF
NA | TRBJ2-1 | TRBV4-1 | once | TGCGCCAGCAGCCAAACCACCAGCGCGAACTCCTACAATGAGCAGTTCTTC | CASSQTTSANSYNEQFF
TRBD1 | TRBJ2-7 | TRBV7-8 | NA | TGTGCCAGCAGCTTACTACAGGGGACCGAGCAGTACTTC | CASSLLQGTEQYF
TRBD2 | TRBJ2-1 | TRBV4-1 | NA | TGCGCCAGCAGCCACCCCTCAAGCGGGGTGAACTACAATGAGCAGTTCTTC | CASSHPSSGVNYNEQFF
NA | TRBJ2-1 | TRBV13 | NA | TGTGCCAGCTCCGCGCGGGGGCTTACCCTCAATGAGCAGTTCTTC | CASSARGLTLNEQFF
NA | TRBJ2-2 | TRBV4-1 | once | TGCGCCAGCAGCCAAGATAACAGGATTATGGACACCGGGGAGCTGTTTTTT | CASSQDNRIMDTGELFF
TRBD2 | TRBJ2-3 | TRBV20-1 | NA | TGCAGTGCTAGTGGGCTAGCGGGGGGGCCACGAGATACGCAGTATTTT | CSASGLAGGPRDTQYF
NA | TRBJ1-5 | TRBV3-1/TRBV3-2 | NA | TGTGCCAGCAGCCGAAAGGACAGCAATCAGCCCCAGCATTTT | CASSRKDSNQPQHF
TRBD2 | TRBJ2-3 | TRBV5-8 | NA | TGTGCCAGCAGCCGTGGACTAGCCGTCGCAGATACGCAGTATTTT | CASSRGLAVADTQYF
NA | TRBJ1-2 | TRBV13 | NA | TGTGCCAGCAGCCGCCGGCGGGTCCTTTCCTCTAACTATGGCTACACCTTC | CASSRRRVLSSNYGYTF